This T cell receptor beta chain was sequenced in a study of T cell repertoires in cytomegalovirus infection. Study information: Public TCR beta signatures indicated both CMV infection and matching HLA type. Study conclusions and caveats: CMV-specific TCR beta clonotypes restricted by HLA-C were the ones dominating the ex vivo response.

The J segment lost 6 bases and the V segment lost 1 base, leaving 8 bases of the junction unmatched. This CDR3 spans 16 amino acids. Germline-derived CDR1 and CDR2 are SGHAT and FQNNGV. About this clonotype itself: Its antigen remains unidentified.

In TCRdb, the reads were re-called with MiXCR into one record per CDR3 protein. The table includes 640,000 or so distinct CDR3 sequences, 33% detected once. The TCR comes from a human donor in good health (CMV status not recorded). Some clones in this sample may be carry-over from other donors' samples. The sample in question was cultured PBMCs, obtained from culture after CMV antigen stimulation. The genes are TRBV11-2 and TRBJ1-5; TRBD1 agrees at 8 bases. CDR3 in DNA: TGTGCCAGCAGCTTAGGACCAGGGGGCATAGTTCAGCCCCAGCATTTT. The encoded protein is CASSLGPGGIVQPQHF.